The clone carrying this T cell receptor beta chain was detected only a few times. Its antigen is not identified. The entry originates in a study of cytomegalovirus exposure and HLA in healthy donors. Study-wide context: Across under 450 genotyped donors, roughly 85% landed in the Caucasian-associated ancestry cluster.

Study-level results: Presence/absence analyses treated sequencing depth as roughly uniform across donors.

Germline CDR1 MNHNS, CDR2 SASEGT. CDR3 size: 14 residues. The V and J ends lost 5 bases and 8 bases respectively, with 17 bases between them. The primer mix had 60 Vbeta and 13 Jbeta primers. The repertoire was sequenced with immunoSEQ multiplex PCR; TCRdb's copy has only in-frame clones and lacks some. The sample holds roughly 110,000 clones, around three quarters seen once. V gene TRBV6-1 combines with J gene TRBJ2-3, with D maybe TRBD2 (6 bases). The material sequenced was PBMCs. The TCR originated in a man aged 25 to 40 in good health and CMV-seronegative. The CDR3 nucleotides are TGTGCCAGCAGTTCGATTCGACTAGGCGGTACGCAGTATTTT. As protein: CASSSIRLGGTQYF.